The 9 T cell receptor beta chains below come from one sample, sequenced in a study of T cell repertoires in cytomegalovirus infection. MiXCR, run by TCRdb on the reads, gives a single entry per CDR3 protein. Among hundreds of thousands of distinct CDR3 sequences listed, 20% to 25% were seen once. The sample consisted of CD8+ T cells from PBMCs. These receptors were obtained from a human donor in good health (CMV status not recorded). Some clones in this sample may be carry-over from other donors' samples.

This clonotype was seen only a few times. The chain couples TRBV7-2 to TRBJ2-3; 9 bases fit TRBD1. V shed 6 bases, J shed 4 bases, and the junction held 5 bases outside the gene matches. Germline V gives CDR1 SGHTA, CDR2 FQGNSA. The CDR3 is 14 residues long. The CDR3 here is CASSDGDRADTQYF. In DNA form, the CDR3 reads TGTGCCAGCAGTGATGGGGACAGGGCAGATACGCAGTATTTT.

V gene TRBV10-3 combines with J gene TRBJ1-2; D not resolved. Germline loops: CDR1 ENHRY, CDR2 SYGVKD. Between the trimmed V and J ends, which lost 2 bases and 2 bases, there was a span of 12 bases. The CDR3 runs 15 residues. The CDR3 reads CAISEESGINYGYTF. The DNA of the CDR3 is TGTGCCATCAGTGAGGAGTCCGGTATCAACTATGGCTACACCTTC.

Note on this clonotype: A much larger clonotype is one base distant, so this may be a read error. The chain combines TRBV7-2 with TRBJ2-3, with no clear D. Per germline, CDR1 SGHTA and CDR2 FQGNSA. CDR3 length: 15 residues. CDR3 protein: CANSLRAYPTDTQYF. CDR3 nucleotide sequence: TGTGCCAACAGCTTACGAGCGTACCCCACAGATACGCAGTATTTT.

There are a few counts of this clonotype. Here the CDR3 reads CASSQEWTGGYEQYF. The CDR3 region has the DNA TGCGCCAGCAGCCAAGAGTGGACAGGGGGGTACGAGCAGTACTTC. The J gene is TRBJ2-7, the V gene TRBV4-1; 10 nucleotides line up with TRBD1. V lost 0 bases, J lost 4 bases, and 3 bases stayed unmatched. The CDR3 has 15 amino acids. Germline V gives CDR1 MGHRA, CDR2 YSYEKL.

CDR3 sequence: CATSDLLGTGGDGTEAFF. In DNA form, the CDR3 reads TGTGCCACCAGTGATTTGCTCGGGACAGGGGGCGATGGCACTGAAGCTTTCTTT. This sequence joins TRBV24-1 and TRBJ1-1; 12 bases align to TRBD1. The CDR3 has 18 amino acids. Germline V CDR1 and CDR2: KGHDR, SFDVKD. With V trimmed by 0 bases and J by 4 bases, 8 bases remained unmatched.

For this clonotype: The junction and the germline gene differ at one end; a read error may be behind it. The gene calls are TRBV20-1 and TRBJ2-1; 15 bases align to TRBD2. The CDR3 is made up of 14 amino acids. Germline V gene sequence: CDR1 DFQATT, CDR2 SNEGSKA (reference sequence). CDR3: CSARGTSGGARRIF. CDR3 DNA: TGCAGTGCTAGAGGGACTAGCGGGGGGGCAAGAAGAATCTTC.

In nucleotides, the CDR3 is TGTGCCAGCCTGACGAAGCAATCAGCCCTGGCGGGCACAGATACGCAGTATTTT. Its protein product is CASLTKQSALAGTDTQYF. The chain uses TRBV28 and TRBJ2-3, with D unclear. This CDR3 is built from 18 residues. The V gene lost 8 bases and the J gene lost 1 base, with 25 bases spanning the gap. The germline V gene has CDR1 MDHEN and CDR2 SYDVKM.

This clonotype was observed once. This rearrangement joins TRBV5-1 to TRBJ2-3, with D maybe TRBD2 (6 bases). This CDR3 has 15 amino acids. Germline CDR1 and CDR2: SGHRS and YFSETQ. Trimming removed 0 bases from V and 1 base from J, with 9 bases in between. DNA for the CDR3: TGCGCCAGCAGCTTGGTGGGACTCCGCACAGATACGCAGTATTTT. It translates to CASSLVGLRTDTQYF.

V usage is TRBV25-1 and J usage is TRBJ2-2; the match to TRBD2 covers 7 bases. Losses at the gene ends were 11 bases for V and 6 bases for J; bases not matched to a gene: 12. In germline, CDR1 is MGHDK, CDR2 SYGVNS. The length of the CDR3 is 14 residues. CDR3 amino acids: CARLGWEGPGELFF. In DNA, the CDR3 is TGTGCCCGTCTCGGGTGGGAGGGCCCCGGGGAGCTGTTTTTT.